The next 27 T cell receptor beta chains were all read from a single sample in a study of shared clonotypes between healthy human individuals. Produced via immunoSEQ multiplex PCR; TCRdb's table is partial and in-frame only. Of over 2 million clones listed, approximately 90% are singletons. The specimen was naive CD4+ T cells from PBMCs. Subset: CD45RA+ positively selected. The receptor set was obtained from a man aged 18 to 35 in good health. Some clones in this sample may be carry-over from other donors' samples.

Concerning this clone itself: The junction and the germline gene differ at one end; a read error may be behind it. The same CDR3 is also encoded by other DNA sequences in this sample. The DNA of the CDR3 is TGTGCCAGCAGCTCACCCGGGGGCTATGGTTACACCTTC. This translates into CASSSPGGYGYTF. This sequence joins TRBV7-9 and TRBJ1-2, with D possibly TRBD1 on 6 matching bases. There are 13 residues in the CDR3. Germline CDR1 reads SEHNR; CDR2 reads FQNEAQ (reference sequence).

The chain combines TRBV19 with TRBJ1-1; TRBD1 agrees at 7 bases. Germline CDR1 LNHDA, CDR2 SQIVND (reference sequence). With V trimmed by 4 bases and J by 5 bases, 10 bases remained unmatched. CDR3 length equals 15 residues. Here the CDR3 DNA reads TGTGCCAGTAGTACGCAGGGGGACCGGCGAACTGAAGCTTTCTTT. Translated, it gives CASSTQGDRRTEAFF.

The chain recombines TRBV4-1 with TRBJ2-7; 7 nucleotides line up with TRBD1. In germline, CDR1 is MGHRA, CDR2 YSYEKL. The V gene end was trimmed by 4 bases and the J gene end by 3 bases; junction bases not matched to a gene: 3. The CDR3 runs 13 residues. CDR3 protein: CASSRRTGYEQYF. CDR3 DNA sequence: TGCGCCAGCAGCCGACGGACAGGCTACGAGCAGTACTTC.

The CDR3: CASSTGLGPVVNEQFF. Here the CDR3 DNA reads TGCGCCAGCAGCACGGGACTCGGCCCCGTGGTGAATGAGCAGTTCTTC. The rearrangement links TRBV5-1 to TRBJ2-1; a possible D gene is TRBD2 (6 bases). Germline assignment: CDR1 SGHRS and CDR2 YFSETQ. Trimming shortened V by 4 bases and J by 7 bases, and 21 bases separated the two germline ends. The CDR3 is 16 amino acids.

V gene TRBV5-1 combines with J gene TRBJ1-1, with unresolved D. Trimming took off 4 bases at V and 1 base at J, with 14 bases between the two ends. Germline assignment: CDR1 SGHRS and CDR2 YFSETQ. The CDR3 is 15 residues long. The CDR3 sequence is CASSRLPTQNTEAFF. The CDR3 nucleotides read TGCGCCAGCAGCCGTCTCCCCACGCAGAACACTGAAGCTTTCTTT.

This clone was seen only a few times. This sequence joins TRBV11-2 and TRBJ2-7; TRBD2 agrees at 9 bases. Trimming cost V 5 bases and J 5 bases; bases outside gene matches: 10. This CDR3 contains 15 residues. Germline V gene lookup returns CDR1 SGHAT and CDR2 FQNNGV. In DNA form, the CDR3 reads TGTGCCAGCAGCCAACCCGGTAGCGGGAGCAACGAGCAGTACTTC. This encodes CASSQPGSGSNEQYF.

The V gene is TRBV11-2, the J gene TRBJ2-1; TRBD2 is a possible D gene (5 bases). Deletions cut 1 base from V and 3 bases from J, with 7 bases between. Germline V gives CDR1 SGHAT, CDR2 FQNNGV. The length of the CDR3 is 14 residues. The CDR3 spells CASSLVRDYNEQFF. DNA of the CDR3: TGTGCCAGCAGCTTAGTGAGGGACTACAATGAGCAGTTCTTC.

The CDR3 loop reads CASSLRREGEKLFF. CDR3 nucleotide sequence: TGTGCCAGCAGCTTGAGAAGGGAGGGTGAAAAACTGTTTTTT. V gene TRBV5-5 combines with J gene TRBJ1-4; D not resolved. V was clipped by 1 base and J by 7 bases, with 11 bases between them. Germline V lookup: CDR1 SGHKS, CDR2 YYEKEE (reference sequence). This CDR3 is 14 amino acids long.

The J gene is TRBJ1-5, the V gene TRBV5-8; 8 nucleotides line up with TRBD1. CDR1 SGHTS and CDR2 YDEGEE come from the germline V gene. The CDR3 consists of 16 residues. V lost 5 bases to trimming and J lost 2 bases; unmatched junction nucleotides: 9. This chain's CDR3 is CASRFRQGLRNQPQHF. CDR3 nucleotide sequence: TGTGCCAGCAGATTCAGACAGGGGCTGCGCAATCAGCCCCAGCATTTT.

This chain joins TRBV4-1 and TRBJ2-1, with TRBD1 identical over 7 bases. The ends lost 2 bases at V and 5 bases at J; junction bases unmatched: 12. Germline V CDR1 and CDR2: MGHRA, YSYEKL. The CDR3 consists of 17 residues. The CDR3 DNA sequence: TGCGCCAGCAGCCAATATAGGGGTTCGACAGGGAACAATGAGCAGTTCTTC. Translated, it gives CASSQYRGSTGNNEQFF.

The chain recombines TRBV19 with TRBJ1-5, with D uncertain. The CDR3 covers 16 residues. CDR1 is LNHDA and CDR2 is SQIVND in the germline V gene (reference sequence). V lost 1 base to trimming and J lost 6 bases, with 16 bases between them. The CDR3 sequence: CASSIVGEKFIQPQHF. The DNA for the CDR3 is TGTGCCAGTAGTATAGTAGGAGAGAAGTTTATTCAGCCCCAGCATTTT.

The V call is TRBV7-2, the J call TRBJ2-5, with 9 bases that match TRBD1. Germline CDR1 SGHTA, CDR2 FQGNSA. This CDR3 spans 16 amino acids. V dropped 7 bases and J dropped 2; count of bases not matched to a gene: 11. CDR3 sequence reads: CASNDRLGTGQETQYF. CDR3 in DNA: TGTGCCAGCAACGACAGACTAGGGACAGGGCAAGAGACCCAGTACTTC.

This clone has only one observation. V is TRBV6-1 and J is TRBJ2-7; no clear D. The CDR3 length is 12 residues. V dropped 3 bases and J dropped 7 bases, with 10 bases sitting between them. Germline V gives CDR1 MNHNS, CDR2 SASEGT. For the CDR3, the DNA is TGTGCCAGCAGTGACCCCCAAAGGGAGCAGTACTTC. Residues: CASSDPQREQYF.

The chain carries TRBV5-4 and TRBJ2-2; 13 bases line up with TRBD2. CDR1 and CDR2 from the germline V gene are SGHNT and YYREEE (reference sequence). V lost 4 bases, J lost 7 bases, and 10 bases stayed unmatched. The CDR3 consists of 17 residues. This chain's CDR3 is CASSGTSGIRMNGELFF. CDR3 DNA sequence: TGTGCCAGCAGCGGGACTAGCGGGATAAGGATGAACGGGGAGCTGTTTTTT.

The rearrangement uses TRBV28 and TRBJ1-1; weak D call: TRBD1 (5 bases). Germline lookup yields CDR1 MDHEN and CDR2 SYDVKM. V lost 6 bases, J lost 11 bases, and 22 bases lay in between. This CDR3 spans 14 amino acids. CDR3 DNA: TGTGCCAGCAGCACCCGATGGGATAGAGGGGCGGCTTTCTTT. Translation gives CASSTRWDRGAAFF.

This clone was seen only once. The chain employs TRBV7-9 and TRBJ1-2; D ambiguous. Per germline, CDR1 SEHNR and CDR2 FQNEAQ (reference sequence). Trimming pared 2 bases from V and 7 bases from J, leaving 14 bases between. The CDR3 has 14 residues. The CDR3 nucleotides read TGTGCCAGCAGCTTAAGCGGTCGAGGTAGTGGCTACACCTTC. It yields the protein CASSLSGRGSGYTF.

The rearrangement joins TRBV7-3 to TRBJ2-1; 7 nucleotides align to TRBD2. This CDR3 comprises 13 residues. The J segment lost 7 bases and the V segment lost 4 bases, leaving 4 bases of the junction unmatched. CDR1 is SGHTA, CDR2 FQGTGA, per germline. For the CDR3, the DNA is TGTGCCAGCAGCTCCTATAGCGGGAATGAGCAGTTCTTC. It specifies CASSSYSGNEQFF.

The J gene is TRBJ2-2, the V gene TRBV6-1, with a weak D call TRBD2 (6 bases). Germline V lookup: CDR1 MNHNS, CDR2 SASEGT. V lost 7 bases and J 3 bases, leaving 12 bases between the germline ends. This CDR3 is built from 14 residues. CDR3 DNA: TGTGCCAGCAATCCCCTAGCGCACACCGGGGAGCTGTTTTTT. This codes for CASNPLAHTGELFF.

Here the CDR3 reads CASASGPTDTQYF. DNA for the CDR3: TGCGCCAGCGCCAGCGGGCCCACAGATACGCAGTATTTT. The rearrangement links TRBV5-1 to TRBJ2-3; TRBD2 might be the D (6 bases). V was trimmed by 7 bases and J by 2 bases, leaving 11 bases between them. The CDR3 totals 13 residues. Germline V CDR1 and CDR2: SGHRS, YFSETQ.

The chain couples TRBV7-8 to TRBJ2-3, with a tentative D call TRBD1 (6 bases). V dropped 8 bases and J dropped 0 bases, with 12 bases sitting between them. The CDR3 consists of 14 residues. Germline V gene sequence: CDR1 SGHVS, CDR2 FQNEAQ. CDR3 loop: CASRMRGSTDTQYF. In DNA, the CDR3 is TGTGCCAGCCGTATGAGGGGGAGCACAGATACGCAGTATTTT.

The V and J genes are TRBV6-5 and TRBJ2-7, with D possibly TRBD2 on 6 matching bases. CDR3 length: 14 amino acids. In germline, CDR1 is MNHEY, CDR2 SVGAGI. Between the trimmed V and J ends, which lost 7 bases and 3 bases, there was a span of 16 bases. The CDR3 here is CASTSGTPYYEQYF. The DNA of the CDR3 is TGTGCCAGCACCTCAGGGACTCCCTACTACGAGCAGTACTTC.

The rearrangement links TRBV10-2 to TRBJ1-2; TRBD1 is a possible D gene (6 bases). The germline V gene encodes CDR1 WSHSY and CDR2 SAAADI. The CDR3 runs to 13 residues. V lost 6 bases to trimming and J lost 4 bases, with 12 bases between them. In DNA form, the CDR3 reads TGCGCCAGCAGGACAGGAGGGGGCTATGGCTACACCTTC. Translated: CASRTGGGYGYTF.

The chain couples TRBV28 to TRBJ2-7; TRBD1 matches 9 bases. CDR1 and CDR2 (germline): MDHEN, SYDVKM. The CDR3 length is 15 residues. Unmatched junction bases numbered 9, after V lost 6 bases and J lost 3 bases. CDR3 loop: CASSTAGQGLYEQYF. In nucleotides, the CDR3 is TGTGCCAGCAGCACGGCGGGACAGGGACTCTACGAGCAGTACTTC.

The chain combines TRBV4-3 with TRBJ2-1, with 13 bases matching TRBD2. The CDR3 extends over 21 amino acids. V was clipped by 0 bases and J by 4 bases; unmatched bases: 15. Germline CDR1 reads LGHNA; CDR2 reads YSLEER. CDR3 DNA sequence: TGCGCCAGCAGCCAAGATTGGGCCCCAACTAGCGGGAGGGCCTCATACAATGAGCAGTTCTTC. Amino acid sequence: CASSQDWAPTSGRASYNEQFF.

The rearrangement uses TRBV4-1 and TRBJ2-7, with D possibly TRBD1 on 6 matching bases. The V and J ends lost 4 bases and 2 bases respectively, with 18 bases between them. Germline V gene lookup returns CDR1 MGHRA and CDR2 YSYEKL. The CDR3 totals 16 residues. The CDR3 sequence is CASSPSAGTKTYEQYF. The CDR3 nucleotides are TGCGCCAGCAGCCCGTCCGCCGGGACAAAGACCTACGAGCAGTACTTC.

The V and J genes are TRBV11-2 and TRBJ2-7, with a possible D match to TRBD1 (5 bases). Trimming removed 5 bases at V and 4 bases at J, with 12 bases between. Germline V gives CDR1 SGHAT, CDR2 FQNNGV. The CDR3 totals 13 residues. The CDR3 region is CASSPPRGYEQYF. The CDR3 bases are TGTGCCAGCAGCCCGCCTAGGGGATACGAGCAGTACTTC.

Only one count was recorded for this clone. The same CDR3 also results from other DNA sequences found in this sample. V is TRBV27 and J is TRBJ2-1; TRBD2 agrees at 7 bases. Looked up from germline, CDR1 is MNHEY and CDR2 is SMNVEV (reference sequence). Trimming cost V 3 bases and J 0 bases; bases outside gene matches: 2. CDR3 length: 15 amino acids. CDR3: CASSFRGSSYNEQFF. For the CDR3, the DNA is TGTGCCAGCAGTTTCCGCGGGAGCTCCTACAATGAGCAGTTCTTC.